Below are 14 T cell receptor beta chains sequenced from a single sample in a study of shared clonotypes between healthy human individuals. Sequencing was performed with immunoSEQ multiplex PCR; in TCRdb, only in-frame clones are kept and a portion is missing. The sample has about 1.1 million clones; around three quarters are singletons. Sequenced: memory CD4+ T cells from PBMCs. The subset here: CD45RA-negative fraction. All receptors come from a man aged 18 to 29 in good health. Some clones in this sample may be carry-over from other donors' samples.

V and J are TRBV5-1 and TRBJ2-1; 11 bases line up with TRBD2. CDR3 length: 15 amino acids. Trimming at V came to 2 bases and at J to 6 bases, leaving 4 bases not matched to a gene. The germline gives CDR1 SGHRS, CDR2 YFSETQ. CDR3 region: CASSFTSGGPNEQFF. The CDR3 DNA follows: TGCGCCAGCAGCTTCACTAGCGGGGGCCCCAATGAGCAGTTCTTC.

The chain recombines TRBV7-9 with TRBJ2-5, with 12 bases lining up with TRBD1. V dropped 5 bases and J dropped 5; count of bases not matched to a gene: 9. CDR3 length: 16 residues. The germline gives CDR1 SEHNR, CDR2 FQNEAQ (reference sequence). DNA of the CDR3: TGTGCCAGCAGCCCAGGGACAGGGGGCAGTTGGGAGACCCAGTACTTC. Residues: CASSPGTGGSWETQYF. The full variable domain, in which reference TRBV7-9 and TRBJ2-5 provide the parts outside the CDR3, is DTGVSQNPRHKITKRGQNVTFRCDPISEHNRLYWYRQTLGQGPEFLTYFQNEAQLEKSRLLSDRFSAERPKGSFSTLEIQRTEQGDSAMYLCASSPGTGGSWETQYFGPGTRLLVL.

As DNA, the CDR3 is TGTGCCAGCAGTTTCGGGCAGGGACAGCCCCAGCATTTT. Its translation: CASSFGQGQPQHF. The V and J genes are TRBV27 and TRBJ1-5; perhaps TRBD1 as D (5 bases). Germline CDR1 and CDR2: MNHEY and SMNVEV (reference sequence). Trimming took 3 bases from V and 7 from J, leaving 10 bases between them. There are 13 residues in the CDR3.

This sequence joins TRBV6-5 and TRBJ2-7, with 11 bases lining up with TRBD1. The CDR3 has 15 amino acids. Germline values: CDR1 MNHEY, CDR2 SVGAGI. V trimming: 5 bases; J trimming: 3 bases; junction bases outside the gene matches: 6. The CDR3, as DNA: TGTGCCAGCAGTCCGCCGGGACAGGGGGTCTACGAGCAGTACTTC. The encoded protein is CASSPPGQGVYEQYF.

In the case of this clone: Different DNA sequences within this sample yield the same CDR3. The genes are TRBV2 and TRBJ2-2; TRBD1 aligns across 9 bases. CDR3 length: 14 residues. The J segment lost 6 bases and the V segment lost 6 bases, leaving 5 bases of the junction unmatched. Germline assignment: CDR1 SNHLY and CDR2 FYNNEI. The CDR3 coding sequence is TGTGCCAGCAGCGTACGGACAGGGGCCGGGGAGCTGTTTTTT. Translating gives CASSVRTGAGELFF.

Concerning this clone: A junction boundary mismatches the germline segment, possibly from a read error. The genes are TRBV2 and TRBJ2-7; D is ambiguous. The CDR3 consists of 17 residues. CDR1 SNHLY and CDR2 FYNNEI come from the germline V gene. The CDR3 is CASSQAPTKWGSYEQYF. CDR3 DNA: TGTGCCAGCAGTCAAGCTCCCACCAAATGGGGATCCTACGAGCAGTACTTC.

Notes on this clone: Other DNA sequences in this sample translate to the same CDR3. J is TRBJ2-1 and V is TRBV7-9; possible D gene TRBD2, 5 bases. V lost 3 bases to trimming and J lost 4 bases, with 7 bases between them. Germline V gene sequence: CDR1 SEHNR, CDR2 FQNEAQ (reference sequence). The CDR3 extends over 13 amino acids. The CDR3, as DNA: TGTGCCAGCAGCTTCGGACTTTACAATGAGCAGTTCTTC. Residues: CASSFGLYNEQFF.

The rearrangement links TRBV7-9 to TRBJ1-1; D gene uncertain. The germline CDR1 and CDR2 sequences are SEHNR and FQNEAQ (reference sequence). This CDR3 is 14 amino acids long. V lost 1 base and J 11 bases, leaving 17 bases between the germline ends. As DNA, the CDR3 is TGTGCCAGCAGCTTAGGCGGGGTGGCGGGGTCGGCTTTCTTT. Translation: CASSLGGVAGSAFF.

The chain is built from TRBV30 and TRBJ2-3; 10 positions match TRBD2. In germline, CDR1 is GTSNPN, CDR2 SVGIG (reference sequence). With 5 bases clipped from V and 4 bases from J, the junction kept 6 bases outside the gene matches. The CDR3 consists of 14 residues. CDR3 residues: CAWDGLAESDTQYF. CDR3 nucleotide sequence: TGTGCCTGGGACGGACTAGCGGAGTCAGATACGCAGTATTTT. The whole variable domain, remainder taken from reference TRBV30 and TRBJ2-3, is SQTIHQWPATLVQPVGSPLSLECTVEGTSNPNLYWYRQAAGRGLQLLFYSVGIGQISSEVPQNLSASRPQDRQFILSSKKLLLSDSGFYLCAWDGLAESDTQYFGPGTRLTVL.

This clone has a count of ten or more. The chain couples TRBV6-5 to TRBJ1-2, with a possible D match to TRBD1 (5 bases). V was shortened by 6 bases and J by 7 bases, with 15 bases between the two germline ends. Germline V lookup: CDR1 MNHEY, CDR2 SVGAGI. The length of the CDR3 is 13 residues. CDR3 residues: CASSLGQFGGYTF. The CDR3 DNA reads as TGTGCCAGCAGCCTGGGGCAATTTGGTGGCTACACCTTC.

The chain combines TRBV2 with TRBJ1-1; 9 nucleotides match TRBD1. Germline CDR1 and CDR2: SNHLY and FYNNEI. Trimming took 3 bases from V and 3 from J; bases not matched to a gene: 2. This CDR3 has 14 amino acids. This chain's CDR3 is CASSETGGYTEAFF. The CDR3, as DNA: TGTGCCAGCAGTGAGACAGGGGGGTACACTGAAGCTTTCTTT.

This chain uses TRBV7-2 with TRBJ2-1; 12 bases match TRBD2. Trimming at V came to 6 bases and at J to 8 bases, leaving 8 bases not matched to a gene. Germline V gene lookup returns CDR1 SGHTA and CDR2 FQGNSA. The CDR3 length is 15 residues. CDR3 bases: TGTGCCAGCAGGAAGGTTCTAGCGGGAGGGCATGAGCAGTTCTTC. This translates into CASRKVLAGGHEQFF.

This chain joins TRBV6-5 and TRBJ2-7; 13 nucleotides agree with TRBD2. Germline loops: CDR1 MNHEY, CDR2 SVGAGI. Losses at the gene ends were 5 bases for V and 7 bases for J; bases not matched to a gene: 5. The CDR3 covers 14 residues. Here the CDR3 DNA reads TGTGCCAGCAGTCGCGGGACTAGCGGGATAGAGCAGTACTTC. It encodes CASSRGTSGIEQYF.

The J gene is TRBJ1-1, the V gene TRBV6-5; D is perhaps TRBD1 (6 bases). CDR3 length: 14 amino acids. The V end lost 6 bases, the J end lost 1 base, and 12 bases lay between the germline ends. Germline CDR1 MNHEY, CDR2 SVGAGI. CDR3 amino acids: CASSLSGENTEAFF. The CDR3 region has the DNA TGTGCCAGCAGCCTCTCAGGGGAGAACACTGAAGCTTTCTTT.